Reported below is one TCR beta chain. This sample stems from a study of cytomegalovirus exposure and HLA in healthy donors. 13 Jbeta primers and 60 Vbeta primers were used for the PCR. The method was immunoSEQ multiplex PCR; TCRdb's version includes in-frame clones alone and lacks a portion of them. The data contain 75,000 to 95,000 clones, approximately 57% of them seen just once; the ten biggest clones take up approximately 6%. V was shortened by 2 bases and J by 5 bases, with 12 bases between the two germline ends. CDR1 SSHAT and CDR2 FNYEAQ come from the germline V gene (reference sequence). The CDR3 covers 14 residues.

The chain couples TRBV7-7 to TRBJ1-2; possible D gene TRBD1, 5 bases. The sequenced material came from PBMCs. This TCR was recovered from a woman in her twenties or thirties in good health and CMV-seronegative. The CDR3 loop reads CASSLRWEGYGYTF. CDR3 nucleotide sequence: TGTGCCAGCAGCTTACGGTGGGAGGGGTATGGCTACACCTTC. Full variable domain (outside the CDR3, taken from reference TRBV7-7 and TRBJ1-2): GAGVSQSPRYKVTKRGQDVTLRCDPISSHATLYWYQQALGQGPEFLTYFNYEAQPDKSGLPSDRFSAERPEGSISTLTIQRTEQRDSAMYRCASSLRWEGYGYTFGSGTRLTVV.